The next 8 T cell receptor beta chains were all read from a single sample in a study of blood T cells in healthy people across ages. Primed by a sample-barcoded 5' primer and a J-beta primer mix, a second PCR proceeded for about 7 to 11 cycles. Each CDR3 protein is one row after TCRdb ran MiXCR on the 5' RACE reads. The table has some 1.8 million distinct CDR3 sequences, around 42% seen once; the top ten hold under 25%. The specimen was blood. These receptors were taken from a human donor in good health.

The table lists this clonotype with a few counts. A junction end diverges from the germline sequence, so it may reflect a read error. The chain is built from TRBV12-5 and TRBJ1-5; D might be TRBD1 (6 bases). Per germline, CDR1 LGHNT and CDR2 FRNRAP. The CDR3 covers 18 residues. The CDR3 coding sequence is TGTGCTAGTGCCGCCCTGGGACAATTTGGCTATAGCAATCAGCCCCGGCATTTT. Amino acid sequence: CASAALGQFGYSNQPRHF.

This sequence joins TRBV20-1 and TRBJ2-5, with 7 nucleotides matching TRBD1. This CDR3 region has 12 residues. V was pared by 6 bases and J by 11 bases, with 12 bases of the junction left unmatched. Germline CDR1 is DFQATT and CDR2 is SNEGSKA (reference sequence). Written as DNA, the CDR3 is TGCAGTGCCGATACAGGGGAAGTTGAGCAGTACTTC. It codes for CSADTGEVEQYF.

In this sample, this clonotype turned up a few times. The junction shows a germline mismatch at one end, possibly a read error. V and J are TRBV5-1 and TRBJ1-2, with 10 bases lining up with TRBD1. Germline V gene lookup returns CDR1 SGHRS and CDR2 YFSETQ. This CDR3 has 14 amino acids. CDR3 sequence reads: CAGRPGTGDNGYTF. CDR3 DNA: TGCGCCGGCAGACCCGGGACAGGGGACAATGGCTACACCTTC.

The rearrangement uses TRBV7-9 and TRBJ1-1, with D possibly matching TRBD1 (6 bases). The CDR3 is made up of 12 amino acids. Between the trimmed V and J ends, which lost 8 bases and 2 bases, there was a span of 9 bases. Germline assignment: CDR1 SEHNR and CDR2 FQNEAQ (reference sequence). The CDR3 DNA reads TGTGCCAGCGGACAGTTCAACACTGAAGCTTTCTTT. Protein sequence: CASGQFNTEAFF.

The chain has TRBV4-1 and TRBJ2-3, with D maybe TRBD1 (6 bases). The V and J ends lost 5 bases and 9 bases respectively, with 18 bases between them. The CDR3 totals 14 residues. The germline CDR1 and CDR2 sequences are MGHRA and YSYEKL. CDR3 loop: CASSSRTEERTQYF. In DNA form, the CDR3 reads TGCGCCAGCAGCTCCCGGACAGAGGAAAGGACGCAGTATTTT.

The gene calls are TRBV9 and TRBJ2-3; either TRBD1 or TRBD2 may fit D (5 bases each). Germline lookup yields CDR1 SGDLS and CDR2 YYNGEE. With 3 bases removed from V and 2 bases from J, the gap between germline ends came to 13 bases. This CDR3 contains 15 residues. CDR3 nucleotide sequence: TGTGCCAGCAGCGCCGGGACGTACGACACAGATACGCAGTATTTT. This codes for CASSAGTYDTDTQYF.

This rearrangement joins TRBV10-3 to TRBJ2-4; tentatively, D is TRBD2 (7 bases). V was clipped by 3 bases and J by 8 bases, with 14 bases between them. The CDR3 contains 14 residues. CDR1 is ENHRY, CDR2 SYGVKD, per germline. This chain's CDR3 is CAISDPGGRDIQYF. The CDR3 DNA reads TGTGCCATCAGTGACCCGGGGGGCCGGGACATTCAGTACTTC.

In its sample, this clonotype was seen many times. The CDR3 DNA follows: TGTGCCACCAGTGATCCTAGGACAGGTACACGGGATACGCAGTATTTT. Translated, it gives CATSDPRTGTRDTQYF. The chain couples TRBV24-1 to TRBJ2-3; 7 bases align to TRBD1. The CDR3 has 16 residues. V shed 3 bases, J shed 6 bases, and the junction held 11 bases outside the gene matches. CDR1 and CDR2 (germline): KGHDR, SFDVKD.